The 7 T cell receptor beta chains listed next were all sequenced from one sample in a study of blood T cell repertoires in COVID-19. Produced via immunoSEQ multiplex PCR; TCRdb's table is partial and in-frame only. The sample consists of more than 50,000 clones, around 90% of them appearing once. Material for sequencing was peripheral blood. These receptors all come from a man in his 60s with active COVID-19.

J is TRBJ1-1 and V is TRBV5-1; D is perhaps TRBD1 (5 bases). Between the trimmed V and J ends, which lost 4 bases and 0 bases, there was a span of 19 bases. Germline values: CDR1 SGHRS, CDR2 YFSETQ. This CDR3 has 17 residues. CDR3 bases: TGCGCCAGCAGCCCCATCCCGGGGGGTTATATGAACACTGAAGCTTTCTTT. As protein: CASSPIPGGYMNTEAFF.

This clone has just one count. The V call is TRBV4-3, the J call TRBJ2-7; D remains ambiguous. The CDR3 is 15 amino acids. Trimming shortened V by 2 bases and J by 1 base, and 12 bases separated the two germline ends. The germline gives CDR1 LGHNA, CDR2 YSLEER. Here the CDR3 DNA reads TGCGCCAGCAGCCAATCATTCGGAGATTCCTACGAGCAGTACTTC. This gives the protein CASSQSFGDSYEQYF.

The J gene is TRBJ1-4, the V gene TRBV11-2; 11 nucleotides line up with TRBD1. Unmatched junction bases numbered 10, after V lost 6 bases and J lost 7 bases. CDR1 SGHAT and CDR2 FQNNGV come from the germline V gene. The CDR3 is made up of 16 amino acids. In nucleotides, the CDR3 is TGTGCCAGCAGACCTACGGACAGGGGGCGAGGTGAAAAACTGTTTTTT. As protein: CASRPTDRGRGEKLFF.

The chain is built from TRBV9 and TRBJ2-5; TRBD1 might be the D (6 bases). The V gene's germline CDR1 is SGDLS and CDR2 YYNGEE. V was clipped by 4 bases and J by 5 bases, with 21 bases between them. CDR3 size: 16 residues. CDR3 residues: CASSFWGGGHEETQYF. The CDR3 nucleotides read TGTGCCAGCAGCTTCTGGGGTGGGGGCCACGAGGAGACCCAGTACTTC.

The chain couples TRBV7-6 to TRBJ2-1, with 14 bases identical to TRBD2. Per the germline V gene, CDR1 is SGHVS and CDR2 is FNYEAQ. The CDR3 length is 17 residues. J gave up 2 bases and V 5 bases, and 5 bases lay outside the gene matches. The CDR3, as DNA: TGTGCCAGCAGCGAGGGACTAGCGGGAGCACCCTACAATGAGCAGTTCTTC. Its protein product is CASSEGLAGAPYNEQFF.

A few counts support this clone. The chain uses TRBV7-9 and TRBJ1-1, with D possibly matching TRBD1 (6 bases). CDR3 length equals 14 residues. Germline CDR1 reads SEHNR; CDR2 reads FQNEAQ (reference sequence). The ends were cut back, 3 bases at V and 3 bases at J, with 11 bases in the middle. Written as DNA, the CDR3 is TGTGCCAGCAGCTTGGGGGCGCAGGACACTGAAGCTTTCTTT. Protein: CASSLGAQDTEAFF.

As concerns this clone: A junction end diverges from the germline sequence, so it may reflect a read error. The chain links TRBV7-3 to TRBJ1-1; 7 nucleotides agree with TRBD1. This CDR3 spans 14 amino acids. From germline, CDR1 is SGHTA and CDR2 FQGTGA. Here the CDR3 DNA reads TGTGCCAGCAGCCTAACAGGGGTTGGCACTGAAGCTTTCTTT. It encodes CASSLTGVGTEAFF.